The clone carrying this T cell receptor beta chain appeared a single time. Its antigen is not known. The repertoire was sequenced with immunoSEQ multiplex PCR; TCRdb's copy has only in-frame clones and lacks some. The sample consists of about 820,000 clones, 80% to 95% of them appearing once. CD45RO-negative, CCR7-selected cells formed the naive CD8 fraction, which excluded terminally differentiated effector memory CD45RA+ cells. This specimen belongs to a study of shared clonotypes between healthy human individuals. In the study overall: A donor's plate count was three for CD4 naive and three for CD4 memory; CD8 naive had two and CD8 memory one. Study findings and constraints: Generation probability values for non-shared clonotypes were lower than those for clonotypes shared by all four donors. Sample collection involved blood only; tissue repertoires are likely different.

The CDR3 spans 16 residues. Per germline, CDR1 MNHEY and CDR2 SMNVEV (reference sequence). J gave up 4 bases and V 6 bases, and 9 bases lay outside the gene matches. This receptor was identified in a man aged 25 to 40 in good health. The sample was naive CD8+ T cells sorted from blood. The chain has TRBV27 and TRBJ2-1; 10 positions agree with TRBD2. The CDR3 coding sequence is TGTGCCAGCAGCCCACTAGGTAGCGGGAGGTACAATGAGCAGTTCTTC. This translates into CASSPLGSGRYNEQFF.